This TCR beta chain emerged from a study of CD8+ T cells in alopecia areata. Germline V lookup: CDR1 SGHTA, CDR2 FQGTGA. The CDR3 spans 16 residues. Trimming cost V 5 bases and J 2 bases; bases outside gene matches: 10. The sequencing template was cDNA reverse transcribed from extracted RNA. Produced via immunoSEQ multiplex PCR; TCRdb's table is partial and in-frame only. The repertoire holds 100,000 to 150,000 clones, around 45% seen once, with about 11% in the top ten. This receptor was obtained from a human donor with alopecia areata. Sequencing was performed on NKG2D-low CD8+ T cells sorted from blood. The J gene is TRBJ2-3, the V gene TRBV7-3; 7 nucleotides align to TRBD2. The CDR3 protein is CASSPSVGGNTDTQYF. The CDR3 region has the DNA TGTGCCAGCAGCCCCAGTGTCGGGGGGAACACAGATACGCAGTATTTT.